This T cell receptor beta chain came from a study of blood T cell repertoires in COVID-19. Background on the study: The samples span acute and convalescent COVID-19 from the United States, Italy and Spain. T cells, B-cell-depleted T cells, or PBMCs provided the cDNA or gDNA that served as material.

The CDR3 covers 15 residues. The germline CDR1 and CDR2 sequences are SNHLY and FYNNEI. V gave up 5 bases and J gave up 7 bases; unmatched junction bases: 8. As originally analysed: Estimation of nucleated cell counts relied on the amplification of reference gene primers. The table came from immunoSEQ multiplex PCR; TCRdb's copy has only in-frame clones and leaves some out. V, J and clone size are those of that table, while D and trimming were read from the DNA. The sample consists of 86,000 or so clones, approximately 82% of them appearing once. The gene calls are TRBV2 and TRBJ2-7; 13 bases match TRBD2. Sample: peripheral blood. The sequence was obtained from a woman aged 80 or over with acute or convalescent COVID-19. The CDR3 bases are TGTGCCAGCAGTCCGACTAGCGGGGGGCCGGGGGAGCAGTACTTC. Translating it yields CASSPTSGGPGEQYF.